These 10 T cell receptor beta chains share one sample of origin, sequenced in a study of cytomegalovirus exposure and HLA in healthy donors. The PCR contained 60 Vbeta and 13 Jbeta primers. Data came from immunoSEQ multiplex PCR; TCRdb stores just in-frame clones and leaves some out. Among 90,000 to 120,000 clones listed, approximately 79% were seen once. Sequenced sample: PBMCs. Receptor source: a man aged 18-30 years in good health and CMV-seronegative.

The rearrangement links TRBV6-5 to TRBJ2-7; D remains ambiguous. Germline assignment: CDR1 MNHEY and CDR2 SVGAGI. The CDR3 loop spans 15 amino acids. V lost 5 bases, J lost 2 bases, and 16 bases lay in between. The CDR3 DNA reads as TGTGCCAGCAGTGGCCCGTTGGGCAGAGCCTACGAGCAGTACTTC. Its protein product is CASSGPLGRAYEQYF.

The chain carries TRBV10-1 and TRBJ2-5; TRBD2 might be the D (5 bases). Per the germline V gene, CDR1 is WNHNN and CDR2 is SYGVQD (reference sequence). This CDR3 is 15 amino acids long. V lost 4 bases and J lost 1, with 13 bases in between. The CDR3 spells CASSVATKGQETQYF. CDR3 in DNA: TGCGCCAGCAGTGTAGCGACAAAGGGCCAAGAGACCCAGTACTTC.

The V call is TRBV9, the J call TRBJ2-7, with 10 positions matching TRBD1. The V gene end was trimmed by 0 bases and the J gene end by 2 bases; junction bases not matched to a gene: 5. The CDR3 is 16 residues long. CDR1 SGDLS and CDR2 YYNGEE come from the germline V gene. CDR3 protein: CASSVGGTGVAYEQYF. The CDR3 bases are TGTGCCAGCAGCGTAGGGGGGACAGGGGTCGCCTACGAGCAGTACTTC.

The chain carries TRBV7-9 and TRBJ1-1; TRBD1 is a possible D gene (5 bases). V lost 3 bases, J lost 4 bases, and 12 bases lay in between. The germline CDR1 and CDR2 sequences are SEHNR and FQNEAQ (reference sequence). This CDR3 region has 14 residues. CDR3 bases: TGTGCCAGCAGCTTCCAAGGGGAGGGCACTGAAGCTTTCTTT. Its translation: CASSFQGEGTEAFF. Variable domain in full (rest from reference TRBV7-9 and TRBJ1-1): DTGVSQNPRHKITKRGQNVTFRCDPISEHNRLYWYRQTLGQGPEFLTYFQNEAQLEKSRLLSDRFSAERPKGSFSTLEIQRTEQGDSAMYLCASSFQGEGTEAFFGQGTRLTVV.

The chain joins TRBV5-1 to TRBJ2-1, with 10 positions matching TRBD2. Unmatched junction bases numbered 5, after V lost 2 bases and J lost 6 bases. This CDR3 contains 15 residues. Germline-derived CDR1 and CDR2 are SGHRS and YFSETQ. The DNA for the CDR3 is TGCGCCAGCAGCTTACTAGCGGGGTGGGTCAATGAGCAGTTCTTC. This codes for CASSLLAGWVNEQFF.

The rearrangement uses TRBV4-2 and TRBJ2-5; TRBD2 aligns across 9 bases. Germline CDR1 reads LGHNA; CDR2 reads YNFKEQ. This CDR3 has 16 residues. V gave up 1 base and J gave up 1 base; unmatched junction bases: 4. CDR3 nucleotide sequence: TGTGCCAGCAGCCAAGTTCTAGCGGGGTTCCAAGAGACCCAGTACTTC. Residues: CASSQVLAGFQETQYF.

The CDR3 DNA reads TGTGCCAGCAGCCGTCCCTGGGGCGGGGGGGTGGAGACCCAGTACTTC. This translates into CASSRPWGGGVETQYF. V gene TRBV7-2 combines with J gene TRBJ2-5; 9 bases line up with TRBD2. J lost 5 bases, V lost 5 bases, and 12 bases had no gene match. In germline, CDR1 is SGHTA, CDR2 FQGNSA. This CDR3 region has 16 residues.

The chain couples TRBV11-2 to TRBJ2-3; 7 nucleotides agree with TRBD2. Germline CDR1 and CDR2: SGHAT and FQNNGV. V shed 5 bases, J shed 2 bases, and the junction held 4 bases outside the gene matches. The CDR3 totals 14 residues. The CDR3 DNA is TGTGCCAGCAGCCACCGGGACTACACAGATACGCAGTATTTT. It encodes CASSHRDYTDTQYF.

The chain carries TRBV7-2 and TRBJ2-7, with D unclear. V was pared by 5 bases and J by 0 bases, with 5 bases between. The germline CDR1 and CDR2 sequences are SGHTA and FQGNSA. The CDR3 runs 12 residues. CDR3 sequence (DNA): TGTGCCAGCAGCGGGCGCTCCTACGAGCAGTACTTC. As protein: CASSGRSYEQYF. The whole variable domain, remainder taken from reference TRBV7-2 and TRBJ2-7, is GAGVSQSPSNKVTEKGKDVELRCDPISGHTALYWYRQSLGQGLEFLIYFQGNSAPDKSGLPSDRFSAERTGGSVSTLTIQRTQQEDSAVYLCASSGRSYEQYFGPGTRLTVT.

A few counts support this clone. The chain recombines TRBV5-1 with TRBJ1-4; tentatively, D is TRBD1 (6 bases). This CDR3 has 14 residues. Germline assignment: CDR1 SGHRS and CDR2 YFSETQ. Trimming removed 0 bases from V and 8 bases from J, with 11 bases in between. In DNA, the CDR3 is TGCGCCAGCAGCTTGGCCGGGGGGCTGGAAAAACTGTTTTTT. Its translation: CASSLAGGLEKLFF.